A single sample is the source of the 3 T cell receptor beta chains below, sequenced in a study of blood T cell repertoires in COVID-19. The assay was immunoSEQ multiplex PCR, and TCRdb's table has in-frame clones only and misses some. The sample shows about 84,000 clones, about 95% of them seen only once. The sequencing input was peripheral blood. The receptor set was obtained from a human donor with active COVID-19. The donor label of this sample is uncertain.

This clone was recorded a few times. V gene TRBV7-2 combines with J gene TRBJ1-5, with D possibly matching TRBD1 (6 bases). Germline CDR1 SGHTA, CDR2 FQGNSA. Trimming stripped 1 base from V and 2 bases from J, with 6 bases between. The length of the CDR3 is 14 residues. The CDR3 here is CASSLGTGNQPQHF. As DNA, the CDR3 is TGTGCCAGCAGCTTAGGGACAGGCAATCAGCCCCAGCATTTT.

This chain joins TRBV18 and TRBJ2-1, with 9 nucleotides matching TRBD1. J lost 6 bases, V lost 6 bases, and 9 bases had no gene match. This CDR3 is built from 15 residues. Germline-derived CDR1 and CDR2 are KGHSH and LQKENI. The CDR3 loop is CASSRGQGFFNEQFF. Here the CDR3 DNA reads TGTGCCAGCTCTCGAGGACAGGGGTTCTTCAATGAGCAGTTCTTC.

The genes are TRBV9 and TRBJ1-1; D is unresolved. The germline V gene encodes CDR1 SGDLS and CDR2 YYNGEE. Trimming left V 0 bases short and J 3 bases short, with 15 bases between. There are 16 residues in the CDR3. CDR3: CASSVATTLRDTEAFF. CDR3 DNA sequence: TGTGCCAGCAGCGTAGCTACGACACTGAGGGACACTGAAGCTTTCTTT.